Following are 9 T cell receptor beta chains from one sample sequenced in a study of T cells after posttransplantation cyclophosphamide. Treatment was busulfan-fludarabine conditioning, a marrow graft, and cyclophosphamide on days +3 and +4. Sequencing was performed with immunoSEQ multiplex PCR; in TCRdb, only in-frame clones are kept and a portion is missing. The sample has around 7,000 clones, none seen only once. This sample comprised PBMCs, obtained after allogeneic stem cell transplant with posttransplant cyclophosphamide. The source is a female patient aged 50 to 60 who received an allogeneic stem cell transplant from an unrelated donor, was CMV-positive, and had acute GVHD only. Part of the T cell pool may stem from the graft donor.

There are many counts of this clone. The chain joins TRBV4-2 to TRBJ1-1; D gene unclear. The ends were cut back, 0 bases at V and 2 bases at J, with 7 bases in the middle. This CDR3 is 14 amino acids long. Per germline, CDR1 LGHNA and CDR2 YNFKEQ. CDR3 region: CASSQDGRNTEAFF. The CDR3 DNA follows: TGTGCCAGCAGCCAAGATGGCAGAAACACTGAAGCTTTCTTT.

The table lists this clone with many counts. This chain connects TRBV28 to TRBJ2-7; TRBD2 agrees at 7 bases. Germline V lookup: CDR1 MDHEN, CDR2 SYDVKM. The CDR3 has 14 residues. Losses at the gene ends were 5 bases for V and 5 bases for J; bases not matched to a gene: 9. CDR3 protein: CASSLSSGRNEQYF. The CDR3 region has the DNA TGTGCCAGCAGTCTAAGTTCCGGGAGGAACGAGCAGTACTTC.

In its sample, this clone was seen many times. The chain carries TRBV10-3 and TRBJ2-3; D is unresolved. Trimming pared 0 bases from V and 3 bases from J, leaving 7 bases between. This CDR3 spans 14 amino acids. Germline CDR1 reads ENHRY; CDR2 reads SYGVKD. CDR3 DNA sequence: TGTGCCATCAGTGAGTCGACTCAGACAGATACGCAGTATTTT. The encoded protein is CAISESTQTDTQYF.

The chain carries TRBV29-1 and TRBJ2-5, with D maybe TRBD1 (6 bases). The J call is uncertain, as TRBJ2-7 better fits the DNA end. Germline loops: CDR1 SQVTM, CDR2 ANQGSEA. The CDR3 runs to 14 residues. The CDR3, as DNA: TGCAGCGTAGCGGACAGCCCGAGCTCCTACGAGCAGTACTTC. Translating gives CSVADSPSSYEQYF.

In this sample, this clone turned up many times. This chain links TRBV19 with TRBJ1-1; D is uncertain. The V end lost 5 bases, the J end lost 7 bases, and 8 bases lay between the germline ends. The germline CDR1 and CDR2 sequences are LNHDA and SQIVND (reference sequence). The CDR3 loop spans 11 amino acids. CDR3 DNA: TGTGCCAGTAGTGTCCGAGTTGAAGCTTTCTTT. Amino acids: CASSVRVEAFF. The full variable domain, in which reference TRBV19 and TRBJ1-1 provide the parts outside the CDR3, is DGGITQSPKYLFRKEGQNVTLSCEQNLNHDAMYWYRQDPGQGLRLIYYSQIVNDFQKGDIAEGYSVSREKKESFPLTVTSAQKNPTAFYLCASSVRVEAFFGQGTRLTVV.

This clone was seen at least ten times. In nucleotides, the CDR3 is TGTGCCAGCAGCTTAACACGGACTAGCGGGACCTACGAGCAGTACTTC. Protein product: CASSLTRTSGTYEQYF. This chain connects TRBV11-2 to TRBJ2-7, with 12 bases aligning to TRBD2. V was clipped by 2 bases and J by 2 bases; unmatched bases: 4. The germline V gene encodes CDR1 SGHAT and CDR2 FQNNGV. The CDR3 has 16 amino acids.

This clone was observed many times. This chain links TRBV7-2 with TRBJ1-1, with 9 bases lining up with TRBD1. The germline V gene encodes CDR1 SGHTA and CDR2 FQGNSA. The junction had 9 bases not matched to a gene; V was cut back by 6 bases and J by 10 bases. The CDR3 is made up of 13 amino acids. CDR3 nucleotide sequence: TGTGCCAGCAGGCCCACCGGGACAGGGATAGCTTTCTTT. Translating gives CASRPTGTGIAFF.

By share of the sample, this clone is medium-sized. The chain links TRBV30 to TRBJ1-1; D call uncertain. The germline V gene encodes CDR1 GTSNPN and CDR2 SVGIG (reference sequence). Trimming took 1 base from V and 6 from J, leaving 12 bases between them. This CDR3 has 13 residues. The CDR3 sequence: CAWSALQRAEAFF. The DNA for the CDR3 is TGTGCCTGGAGTGCCCTGCAACGGGCTGAAGCTTTCTTT.

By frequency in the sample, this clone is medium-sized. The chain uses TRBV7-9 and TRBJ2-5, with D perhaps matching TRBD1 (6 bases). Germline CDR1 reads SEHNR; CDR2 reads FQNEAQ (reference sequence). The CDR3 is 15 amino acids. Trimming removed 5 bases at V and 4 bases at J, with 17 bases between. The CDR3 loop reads CASSRRDTGRETQYF. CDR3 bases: TGTGCCAGCAGCCGACGGGACACCGGCCGAGAGACCCAGTACTTC.